This TCR beta chain was observed in a study of T cells in Graves' hyperthyroidism and ophthalmopathy. Findings and caveats of the study: Blood also carried most thyroid clonotypes expanded above 0.001.

Template material for amplifying TCR beta CDR3 regions consisted of RNA transcripts. During a first-round RT-PCR of the TCR CDR3, the HTBI primer set was used. One entry per CDR3 protein, called by TCRdb with MiXCR from the multiplex PCR reads. The table has some 740,000 distinct CDR3 sequences, about 15% seen once. No progression to ophthalmopathy during 18 months of follow-up defined stable disease. The germline V gene has CDR1 SGHRS and CDR2 YFSETQ. The CDR3 length is 15 residues. The sample holds many counts of this clonotype. Its cognate antigen is unknown. Mismatch with germline at one junction end may stem from a read error.

This receptor was identified in a woman aged 18-35 years with Graves' hyperthyroidism. The rearrangement uses TRBV5-1 and TRBJ1-1; TRBD1 matches 9 bases. The sample taken for sequencing was blood. The CDR3 coding sequence is TGTGCCAGTAGTTCTACAGGGGGCGGGAACACTGAAGCTTTCTTT. Protein product: CASSSTGGGNTEAFF.